A single sample gave rise to the 22 T cell receptor beta chains below, sequenced in a study of graft-versus-host responses after intestinal transplantation. The data were produced by immunoSEQ multiplex PCR, yet TCRdb's version contains in-frame clones alone and is incomplete. This table holds tens of thousands of clones, approximately 92% found once. The specimen was PBMCs, collected roughly 260 days after intestinal transplant. These receptors all stem from a human patient who received an intestinal transplant, so some T cells may come from the graft donor.

This clone showed up just once. V gene TRBV7-2 combines with J gene TRBJ2-6, with D possibly matching TRBD2 (5 bases). The ends were cut back, 1 base at V and 1 base at J, with 14 bases in the middle. This CDR3 spans 18 amino acids. Germline V gene lookup returns CDR1 SGHTA and CDR2 FQGNSA. The CDR3 protein is CASSLVPTGGSGANVLTF. DNA for the CDR3: TGTGCCAGCAGCTTAGTTCCCACCGGAGGATCTGGGGCCAACGTCCTGACTTTC.

The CDR3 protein is CASSHKWQRVGGEQFF. The CDR3 DNA follows: TGCGCCAGCAGCCACAAATGGCAGCGGGTAGGGGGTGAGCAGTTCTTC. The rearrangement uses TRBV4-1 and TRBJ2-1, with D tentatively TRBD1 or TRBD2 (6 bases each). The CDR3 contains 16 residues. Germline values: CDR1 MGHRA, CDR2 YSYEKL. With 3 bases removed from V and 9 bases from J, the gap between germline ends came to 21 bases.

The chain recombines TRBV5-1 with TRBJ2-5, with 12 bases matching TRBD2. This CDR3 comprises 17 residues. Germline V gene sequence: CDR1 SGHRS, CDR2 YFSETQ. Trimming removed 0 bases from V and 4 bases from J; junction bases left unmatched: 7. CDR3: CASSLARTSGNVETQYF. The CDR3 coding sequence is TGCGCCAGCAGCTTGGCGAGGACTAGCGGGAATGTAGAGACCCAGTACTTC.

The rearrangement joins TRBV14 to TRBJ2-1, with 10 bases matching TRBD2. CDR3 length equals 17 residues. Germline V lookup: CDR1 SGHDN, CDR2 FVKESK. Trimming at V came to 0 bases and at J to 4 bases, leaving 6 bases not matched to a gene. CDR3 amino acids: CASSQDAGLALYNEQFF. In nucleotides, the CDR3 is TGTGCCAGCAGCCAAGACGCGGGACTAGCGCTTTACAATGAGCAGTTCTTC. Using reference TRBV14 and TRBJ2-1 for the parts outside the CDR3, the full variable domain is EAGVTQFPSHSVIEKGQTVTLRCDPISGHDNLYWYRRVMGKEIKFLLHFVKESKQDESGMPNNRFLAERTGGTYSTLKVQPAELEDSGVYFCASSQDAGLALYNEQFFGPGTRLTVL.

This clone was found once. V gene TRBV5-1 combines with J gene TRBJ1-2; maybe TRBD1 (6 bases). The CDR3 consists of 14 residues. The V end lost 4 bases, the J end lost 6 bases, and 16 bases lay between the germline ends. CDR1 and CDR2 (germline): SGHRS, YFSETQ. The CDR3 nucleotides read TGCGCCAGCAGCCTGGGTGGGACATACAATGGCTACACCTTC. Its translation is CASSLGGTYNGYTF.

This chain connects TRBV7-3 to TRBJ1-2; 7 bases map to TRBD1. The length of the CDR3 is 13 residues. The junction had 4 bases not matched to a gene; V was cut back by 5 bases and J by 4 bases. Germline loops: CDR1 SGHTA, CDR2 FQGTGA. The CDR3 coding sequence is TGTGCCAGCAGCCGGGACAGCTCCTATGGCTACACCTTC. The encoded protein is CASSRDSSYGYTF.

The gene calls are TRBV6-1 and TRBJ1-5; the D gene is possibly TRBD1 (6 bases). Germline CDR1 MNHNS, CDR2 SASEGT. There are 15 residues in the CDR3. V lost 7 bases and J lost 0, with 13 bases in between. The DNA of the CDR3 is TGTGCCAGCACCGGACAGACCTTTAGCAATCAGCCCCAGCATTTT. Its protein is CASTGQTFSNQPQHF.

This chain connects TRBV19 to TRBJ1-4, with a weak D call TRBD1 (5 bases). The V end was cut by 9 bases, the J end by 3 bases, with 14 bases between. Germline CDR1 LNHDA, CDR2 SQIVND (reference sequence). CDR3 length: 14 amino acids. CDR3: CASTSDRSNEKLFF. The CDR3 DNA reads as TGTGCCAGCACCTCCGACAGATCTAATGAAAAACTGTTTTTT.

The chain combines TRBV7-9 with TRBJ2-3, with TRBD2 identical over 7 bases. CDR1 and CDR2 (germline): SEHNR, FQNEAQ (reference sequence). This CDR3 comprises 16 residues. The V and J ends lost 2 bases and 0 bases, in that order; junction bases with no gene match: 5. CDR3 nucleotides: TGTGCCAGCAGCTTATCGCTAGCGGAGAGCACAGATACGCAGTATTTT. Amino acid sequence: CASSLSLAESTDTQYF.

The chain uses TRBV28 and TRBJ1-5; D gene unclear. The CDR3 spans 16 residues. The germline V gene encodes CDR1 MDHEN and CDR2 SYDVKM. Trimming left V 3 bases short and J 0 bases short, with 12 bases between. The CDR3 DNA is TGTGCCAGCAGTTTGGGCGCGGCAAATAGCAATCAGCCCCAGCATTTT. Amino acids: CASSLGAANSNQPQHF.

This chain links TRBV7-2 with TRBJ2-7; possibly TRBD1 or TRBD2 for D (5 bases each). Germline V gene lookup returns CDR1 SGHTA and CDR2 FQGNSA. The CDR3 contains 15 residues. V lost 4 bases, J lost 2 bases, and 15 bases lay in between. The CDR3 protein is CASSSPRDGTYEQYF. The CDR3 DNA is TGTGCCAGCAGCTCACCCCGGGACGGGACCTACGAGCAGTACTTC.

The CDR3 region is CASSPLPTTETHPYEQYF. The CDR3 nucleotides are TGTGCCAGCAGTCCACTTCCTACCACCGAAACCCATCCCTACGAGCAGTACTTC. V usage is TRBV28 and J usage is TRBJ2-7; D is ambiguous. The CDR3 runs 18 residues. Germline values: CDR1 MDHEN, CDR2 SYDVKM. Trimming removed 5 bases at V and 2 bases at J, with 25 bases between.

The genes are TRBV29-1 and TRBJ2-1; 8 bases fit TRBD2. Germline assignment: CDR1 SQVTM and CDR2 ANQGSEA. V gave up 5 bases and J gave up 2 bases; unmatched junction bases: 5. This CDR3 contains 14 residues. The CDR3 coding sequence is TGCAGCGTTCCCCCTAGCGGGCCCTACAATGAGCAGTTCTTC. Residues: CSVPPSGPYNEQFF.

The chain employs TRBV5-6 and TRBJ1-6; 7 positions agree with TRBD1. With V trimmed by 0 bases and J by 9 bases, 12 bases remained unmatched. The CDR3 has 17 residues. Germline CDR1 SGHDT, CDR2 YYEEEE. CDR3 in DNA: TGTGCCAGCAGCTTGGCCCCGGTTAGAGGGGGCGGTTCACCCCTCCACTTT. Translation gives CASSLAPVRGGGSPLHF.

Remarks on this clone: At one boundary the junction diverges from the germline segment, which might be a read error. The chain employs TRBV6-6 and TRBJ2-5, with D perhaps matching TRBD2 (5 bases). This CDR3 is built from 13 residues. Germline values: CDR1 MNHNY, CDR2 SVGAGI (reference sequence). DNA of the CDR3: TGTGCCACTAGAACCGGGAATCAAGAGACCCGGTACTTC. Its protein is CATRTGNQETRYF.

This chain connects TRBV15 to TRBJ1-1; the D is unclear. The CDR3 consists of 12 residues. V lost 4 bases, J lost 1 base, and 4 bases lay in between. In germline, CDR1 is LNHNV, CDR2 YYDKDF (reference sequence). CDR3 in DNA: TGTGCCACCAGCACGGAGAACACTGAAGCTTTCTTT. Its protein is CATSTENTEAFF.

The chain joins TRBV6-1 to TRBJ2-5; D gene uncertain. The CDR3 runs 16 residues. The V end was cut by 3 bases, the J end by 5 bases, with 19 bases between. CDR1 is MNHNS, CDR2 SASEGT, per germline. This chain's CDR3 is CASSDGARWGGETQYF. Written as DNA, the CDR3 is TGTGCCAGCAGTGACGGTGCTAGGTGGGGTGGGGAGACCCAGTACTTC.

This clone has just a few counts. The chain employs TRBV20-1 and TRBJ1-1; D gene ambiguous. The CDR3 is 11 residues long. Germline V gives CDR1 DFQATT, CDR2 SNEGSKA (reference sequence). V shed 6 bases and J shed 7 bases, with 12 bases lying between them. The CDR3 sequence: CSAPEGGEAFF. As DNA, the CDR3 is TGCAGTGCCCCCGAAGGTGGTGAAGCTTTCTTT.

V usage is TRBV30 and J usage is TRBJ2-1; 8 nucleotides line up with TRBD2. The CDR3 has 15 amino acids. The V segment lost 5 bases and the J segment 6 bases; nucleotides outside the gene matches: 12. CDR1 is GTSNPN, CDR2 SVGIG, per germline (reference sequence). In DNA, the CDR3 is TGTGCCTGGTTCCCGGGACTAGGCGGCCCCAATGAGCAGTTCTTC. It specifies CAWFPGLGGPNEQFF.

The J gene is TRBJ2-2, the V gene TRBV19; 7 bases line up with TRBD2. CDR1 and CDR2 from the germline V gene are LNHDA and SQIVND (reference sequence). Trimming cost V 3 bases and J 2 bases; bases outside gene matches: 18. CDR3 length: 20 residues. The CDR3 is CASSIRRTGLVRDNTGELFF. The DNA of the CDR3 is TGTGCCAGTAGTATTCGCCGCACCGGACTAGTACGCGATAACACCGGGGAGCTGTTTTTT.

The chain recombines TRBV27 with TRBJ2-2; weak D call: TRBD1 (6 bases). The CDR3 spans 17 residues. The V and J ends lost 2 bases and 3 bases respectively, with 16 bases between them. CDR1 is MNHEY, CDR2 SMNVEV, per germline (reference sequence). The CDR3 nucleotides are TGTGCCAGCAGTTTAAGGGGCCGGGACACGTACACCGGGGAGCTGTTTTTT. Translating it yields CASSLRGRDTYTGELFF.

The chain carries TRBV27 and TRBJ2-7, with D maybe TRBD2 (5 bases). Trimming took off 8 bases at V and 2 bases at J, with 16 bases between the two ends. Per germline, CDR1 MNHEY and CDR2 SMNVEV (reference sequence). There are 14 residues in the CDR3. The CDR3 DNA follows: TGTGCCAGCTCACACCCGGGAAGACCCTACGAGCAGTACTTC. This gives the protein CASSHPGRPYEQYF.